The entry that follows covers one T cell receptor (beta chain) sequence. What this receptor recognizes is not known. The data originate from a study of cytomegalovirus exposure and HLA in healthy donors listed by TCRdb under 2017. As for the study more broadly: An earlier analysis of 587 of the donors reported approximately 260 Gb of sequence data and 90 million to 120 million unique TCR beta sequences obtained from about 179 million T cells. About 300 gigabases of sequencing data and 80 million or so unique TCR sequences were included in an early release covering roughly 700 HLA-typed donors. Of the approximately 400 genotyped donors, approximately 83% fell in the genetic ancestry cluster associated with self-reported Caucasian donors. The aim of the study was to test whether cataloging public T cell receptors could identify signatures of past pathogen exposure. The study profiled the T cell repertoires of about 720 subjects by immunosequencing and related them to cytomegalovirus serostatus. A separate validation cohort of approximately 120 different subjects was used in addition to the roughly 700-subject first cohort. To predict cytomegalovirus infection status, the study brought together high-throughput TCR immunosequencing, statistical association of individual TCRs with disease status, and machine learning. In a later analysis, previously published TCR beta repertoires from 670 or so donors were re-analyzed and high-resolution HLA genotyping was added so that TCR occurrence patterns could be studied. In the later analysis, no new phenotypic data were used to find candidate immune exposures; instead, reliance was placed on TCR beta sequences and their occurrence across donors. An earlier analysis of 587 of the donors used high-throughput TCR beta sequencing to judge whether each TCR beta V gene segment behaved as functional or pseudogenic. Donor age, sex, ethnicity and CMV serostatus were compiled alongside the repertoire data. Genome-wide SNP genotypes for about three fifths of the roughly 670 donors were used in a later genetic analysis, which treated that subset as a discovery cohort. All discovery cohort repertoires had been generated on a single sequencing platform. HLA typing covered class I and class II loci at four-digit resolution. Typing coverage differed by locus: A, B, C, DRB1 and DQB1 were typed in roughly 620-640 donors, DQA1 in about 510, DPA1 in some 610, and DPB1 in roughly 450. Roughly 5 DR-DQ haplotypes were handled as single units for association and clustering because linkage in the cohort was strong. Across approximately 420 genotyped donors of the cohort, an average of approximately 240,000 unique TCR beta nucleotide sequences per donor were sequenced, and 15% to 20% of those sequences were non-productive. What the study reported, not specific to this receptor: Compared with equally common non-associated chains, HLA-associated TCR beta chains in a later analysis were more clonally expanded and had lower generation probabilities. A later analysis found that most CMV-associated TCR beta chains appeared HLA-restricted, with HLA associations seemingly driven largely by CMV exposure. A later analysis found that TCR association rates varied across HLA loci, with DRB1 alleles showing the most associated TCRs and HLA-C alleles the fewest. In a later genetic analysis, a missense DCLRE1C variant was associated with V-gene and J-gene trimming of TCR beta chains, and the association was replicated in an independent cohort. A cluster of highly shared sequence variants was judged likely to represent a technical artifact of the sequencing pipeline. CMV serostatus was the only immune exposure information available for the cohort. Sequencing depth was assumed to be roughly uniform across donors in the presence/absence analyses, though that assumption may not hold. The study listed 150 to 200 TCR beta chains as associated with cytomegalovirus. Because counts were too low, roughly 18 rarely observed V segments, including chromosome 9 orphons, were left out of the earlier analysis of several hundred of the donors. According to a later genetic analysis, donors in an Asian-associated ancestry cluster had fewer N-insertions in productive TCRs than the roughly 670-donor mean. Broadly in line with IMGT annotations, most TCR beta V segments showed up in productive rearrangements about 87% or about 30% of the time in an earlier analysis of several hundred of the donors. A later analysis reported that several top co-occurrence clusters appeared linked to parvovirus B19, influenza, CMV and Epstein-Barr virus. Some IMGT-functional V segments, including TRBV6-2 and TRBV6-3, could not be told apart with the 87-base-pair reads, so those segments were excluded. In vitro tests confirmed that three of the cytomegalovirus-associated TCR beta chains recognize cytomegalovirus antigens. Correlated functional status among segregating V segments might be attributable to linkage disequilibrium, but an unknown experimental factor could not be ruled out. In a later analysis, over 15,000 TCR beta sequences were associated with specific HLA alleles at a false discovery rate of 0.05. Only TCR beta chains were sequenced in this cohort, and the absence of alpha or paired-chain data limited detectable features. Cytomegalovirus status was reported to be diagnosed by the classifier with high specificity and sensitivity in both the original and validation cohorts. When HLA alleles, especially DR and DQ, strongly co-occurred, attributing TCR associations to individual alleles was difficult. Most TCR sequences were seen in very few donors, while some public TCRs were found in many individuals. According to the authors, the approach could potentially be generalized to other disease states and immunological phenotypes. Because some donors lacked HLA typing at each locus, the association tests relied only on the typed subset. A further reported finding was that TCR beta sequences accurately predicted the HLA-A and HLA-B alleles for most subjects in the first cohort.

To prepare the library, the immunoSEQ multiplex PCR assay was applied. A mixture of 60 forward primers for TCR Vbeta segments and 13 reverse primers for TCR Jbeta segments was used in the multiplex PCR. Amplification of the CDR3 region of rearranged TCR beta genes was performed with a multiplex PCR assay on genomic DNA. On the Illumina HiSeq System, the amplified TCR beta libraries were sequenced as 87-base-pair reads. Concerning the study's data processing: A later analysis tallied 75 million to 95 million unique TCR beta chains across the 666 repertoires, and some 12 million of those chains were shared by two or more donors. A nearest-neighbor algorithm error-corrected the raw reads and collapsed the reads into unique sequences, merging closely related sequences to remove PCR and sequencing errors. To assign V, D and J gene segments, CDR3 sequences were aligned to IMGT reference sequences. For a sequence to be retained, a match of at least six nucleotides was required to both a V gene segment and a J gene segment. Rearrangements were called productive when the CDR3 lacked stop codons and stayed in frame with V and J; all others were non-productive. CDR3 was defined by IMGT convention, running from the second conserved V-encoded cysteine to the conserved J-encoded phenylalanine. Sequences without an unambiguous match to a single V gene segment were excluded from the earlier analysis of almost 600 of the donors. In an earlier analysis of around 590 of the donors, a V segment was called functional when productive rearrangements were above 56.7%, and segregating when the standard deviation between donors exceeded 5%. A statistical classification framework was built for diagnosing cytomegalovirus status from the catalog of TCR beta chain sequences. V and J gene assignment, in a later analysis, came from comparing TCR nucleotide sequences with IMGT/GENE-DB human TR gene sequences. The TCRdist pipeline was used in a later analysis to assign CDR3 sequences and most-parsimonious VDJ recombination scenarios. In a later analysis, each TCR beta chain was defined by its CDR3 amino acid sequence together with its V-gene family, and reads lacking a unique V-gene family were excluded. A later analysis removed over 500 highly shared, low-generation-probability nucleotide sequences to deal with suspected cross-contamination and a sequencing artifact. In a later analysis, a clonal expansion index was calculated for each public chain from normalized within-repertoire ranks of inferred template counts. In a later analysis, generation probabilities were computed with a VDJ recombination model fitted to out-of-frame rearrangements, and the resulting probabilities were checked against IGoR. In a later analysis, TCR-TCR, TCR-HLA and TCR-CMV co-occurrence was scored with hypergeometric tests, and a repertoire-size bias correction was applied to TCR pairs. False discovery rates were estimated in a later analysis by permuting HLA or CMV assignments 20 times. A later analysis grouped co-occurring TCRs with DBSCAN, adding TCRdist sequence similarity when clustering within HLA-allele-positive subsets. Repertoires with fewer than 30,000 or more than 120,000 public chains, plus five repertoires with anomalous nucleotide sharing, were excluded from co-occurrence clustering. The table was pulled from immuneACCESS by TCRdb, which kept in-frame rearrangements only. Such tables lose some clones; where checked, under half of the loss comes from unresolved V genes, and the rest has no known cause. That table is the source of V, J and clone size, and D and trimming were worked out from the DNA. This sample's table carries roughly 57,000 clones. The ten largest clones capture around 12% of the sample.

The cohort comprised some 700 healthy bone marrow donors. All cohort members were sampled while nominally healthy, although unrecorded immune exposures were likely present. The donor was CMV seropositive and was included in the group of some 290 seropositive cohort members. A peripheral blood sample was collected from each donor, and TCR beta sequencing was performed on peripheral blood mononuclear cells. Genomic DNA was extracted from the blood cell samples with the Qiagen DNeasy Blood Extraction Kit. CDR1 MGHRA and CDR2 YSYEKL are derived from the germline V gene. The junction shows trimming of 3 bases on V and 1 base on J, plus 10 bases between the germline ends. The CDR3 runs 15 residues from the cysteine to the phenylalanine. Only the CDR3 portion is preserved as DNA: 45 bases, with reading frame beginning at the first base.

The source of this sequence is a man between 18 and 29 years old in good health and CMV-seropositive. Sequencing input: PBMCs. The chain is encoded by TRBV4-1 joined to TRBJ1-5; a tentative D call is TRBD1 (6 bases match). The nucleotides read TGCGCCAGCAGCCAGGGACAAGGCAGCAATCAGCCCCAGCATTTT. The translation is CASSQGQGSNQPQHF.